This T cell receptor beta chain emerged from a study of T cells expressing NK-cell markers. Study information: Among the eight sequenced donors, seven tested HCMV-seropositive and one tested seronegative.

After re-calling the 5' RACE reads, TCRdb lists one entry per CDR3 protein, DNA absent. The specimen's table records fewer than 400,000 distinct CDR3 sequences. Input material: blood T cells: a sorted CD56 or NKG2C T cell subset, CD4+ or CD8+ T cells, or bulk PBMC T cells (not recorded which). The sequence derives from a woman in her 50s in good health.

The CDR3 sequence: CAISETPRSGTDTQYF. The genes are TRBV10-3 and TRBJ2-3; TCRdb outputs TRBD2, but without DNA this stays unchecked. Per the germline V gene, CDR1 is ENHRY and CDR2 is SYGVKD. The CDR3 extends over 16 amino acids.